The next 11 T cell receptor beta chains were all read from a single sample in a study of T-cell reconstitution after alpha-beta-depleted transplantation in children. Unique molecular identifiers were incorporated when the TCRbeta library was constructed. TCRdb recomputed calls from the PCR reads with MiXCR, one row per CDR3 protein. The data contain about 830,000 distinct CDR3 sequences, approximately 15% of them singletons. The starting material was PBMCs, mostly from graft donor cells, obtained 360 days after TCRalphabeta/CD19-depleted stem cell transplant. The receptor source for this set is a male patient between 10 and 17 years old who had a stem cell transplant for acute lymphoblastic leukemia, so the T cells may come from the graft donor.

V and J are TRBV29-1 and TRBJ2-2; the D is unclear. Germline CDR1 is SQVTM and CDR2 is ANQGSEA. Trimming took off 4 bases at V and 3 bases at J, with 12 bases between the two ends. The CDR3 length is 14 residues. In DNA form, the CDR3 reads TGCAGCGTTGGGCCCTGGTTGGACACCGGGGAGCTGTTTTTT. It translates to CSVGPWLDTGELFF.

In its sample, this clonotype was seen many times. The chain employs TRBV27 and TRBJ2-7, with D perhaps matching TRBD1 or TRBD2 (5 bases each). V was cut by 6 bases and J by 4 bases, with 10 bases left in between. The germline V gene encodes CDR1 MNHEY and CDR2 SMNVEV (reference sequence). The CDR3 runs 12 residues. The CDR3 DNA is TGTGCCAGCAGATCTGGGGGTTACGAGCAGTACTTC. It specifies CASRSGGYEQYF.

This clonotype was seen a few times. One junction end does not reproduce the germline sequence, and a read error may be involved. The chain links TRBV29-1 to TRBJ2-1; 7 positions match TRBD2. The germline V gene has CDR1 SQVTM and CDR2 ANQGSEA. This CDR3 has 12 residues. The CDR3: CAGGGVNNEQFF. DNA for the CDR3: TGTGCCGGGGGAGGGGTAAACAATGAGCAGTTCTTC.

The CDR3 loop is CATTPGRNEKLFF. The CDR3 nucleotides are TGTGCCACCACGCCGGGGCGGAATGAAAAACTGTTTTTT. The chain couples TRBV19 to TRBJ1-4; a weak D match, TRBD1 (5 bases). Trimming took 10 bases from V and 5 from J, leaving 14 bases between them. The germline V gene encodes CDR1 LNHDA and CDR2 SQIVND (reference sequence). The CDR3 runs 13 residues.

V and J are TRBV20-1 and TRBJ2-7; D unresolved. The length of the CDR3 is 13 residues. Germline CDR1 is DFQATT and CDR2 is SNEGSKA (reference sequence). Trimming took 3 bases from V and 2 from J, leaving 11 bases between them. DNA of the CDR3: TGCAGTGCTAGGGTGGTGCAGACCTACGAGCAGTACTTC. This encodes CSARVVQTYEQYF.

The V and J genes are TRBV20-1 and TRBJ1-2, with D perhaps matching TRBD1 (5 bases). Germline V gene data show CDR1 as DFQATT and CDR2 as SNEGSKA (reference sequence). The CDR3 consists of 14 residues. V was trimmed by 7 bases and J by 8 bases, leaving 23 bases between them. The CDR3, as DNA: TGCAGTGGGAATTTGGGGGGGGACTCTCGGGGCTACACCTTC. This sequence encodes CSGNLGGDSRGYTF.

This clonotype was seen a few times. This sequence joins TRBV7-9 and TRBJ1-4; D may be TRBD1 (5 bases). The V gene lost 5 bases and the J gene lost 3 bases, with 16 bases spanning the gap. The CDR3 consists of 16 residues. Germline V lookup: CDR1 SEHNR, CDR2 FQNEAQ (reference sequence). The CDR3: CASSPTGGRSNEKLFF. The CDR3 nucleotides read TGTGCCAGCAGCCCGACCGGGGGGAGATCTAATGAAAAACTGTTTTTT. The whole variable domain, remainder taken from reference TRBV7-9 and TRBJ1-4, is DTGVSQNPRHKITKRGQNVTFRCDPISEHNRLYWYRQTLGQGPEFLTYFQNEAQLEKSRLLSDRFSAERPKGSFSTLEIQRTEQGDSAMYLCASSPTGGRSNEKLFFGSGTQLSVL.

This clonotype appeared a few times. The rearrangement links TRBV18 to TRBJ2-5; D unclear. The V end lost 2 bases, the J end lost 4 bases, and 11 bases lay between the germline ends. CDR1 and CDR2 (germline): KGHSH, LQKENI. The CDR3 runs 14 residues. The CDR3 nucleotides read TGTGCCAGCTCACCAAATAGTTTTTCAGAGACCCAGTACTTC. Its translation: CASSPNSFSETQYF. Full variable domain (outside the CDR3, taken from reference TRBV18 and TRBJ2-5): NAGVMQNPRHLVRRRGQEARLRCSPMKGHSHVYWYRQLPEEGLKFMVYLQKENIIDESGMPKERFSAEFPKEGPSILRIQQVVRGDSAAYFCASSPNSFSETQYFGPGTRLLVL.

This clonotype was seen a few times. The genes are TRBV11-1 and TRBJ2-1, with D unclear. CDR1 is SGHAT, CDR2 FQDESV, per germline (reference sequence). The CDR3 covers 11 residues. V shed 5 bases and J shed 10 bases, with 9 bases lying between them. The CDR3 DNA reads TGTGCCAGCAGCCGGGCCCTCGAGCAGTTCTTC. Translating gives CASSRALEQFF.

The V and J genes are TRBV12-5 and TRBJ1-1; D remains ambiguous. Per germline, CDR1 LGHNT and CDR2 FRNRAP. The CDR3 has 15 amino acids. V was trimmed by 1 base and J by 1 base, leaving 10 bases between them. The CDR3 nucleotides read TGTGCTAGTGGTTTGGGAGACACTCGGAACACTGAAGCTTTCTTT. Protein: CASGLGDTRNTEAFF.

The chain links TRBV9 to TRBJ2-3, with 11 bases that match TRBD1. After removal of 1 base from V and 1 base from J, the junction contained 2 bases not matched to a gene. This CDR3 has 16 amino acids. Germline-derived CDR1 and CDR2 are SGDLS and YYNGEE. This CDR3 reads CASSVRTGGGTDTQYF. The CDR3 coding sequence is TGTGCCAGCAGCGTACGGACAGGGGGCGGCACAGATACGCAGTATTTT.